These 22 T cell receptor beta chains originate from one sample sequenced in a study of beta chain features in type 1 diabetes. Sequenced material consisted of expressed TCRB transcripts (all of the isolated RNA was reverse transcribed). Measured with immunoSEQ multiplex PCR; TCRdb has only the in-frame clones, and not every one. The repertoire consists of about 200,000 clones, with approximately 10% occurring once and the leading ten covering approximately 1.3%. Source material: central memory CD4+ T cells from blood. These receptors originate from a man between 18 and 29 years old in good health.

The J gene is TRBJ2-1, the V gene TRBV30; D gene unclear. Germline loops: CDR1 GTSNPN, CDR2 SVGIG (reference sequence). The CDR3 is 12 residues long. V lost 0 bases and J lost 9, with 9 bases in between. The CDR3 spells CAWSVRGVEQFF. The DNA for the CDR3 is TGTGCCTGGAGTGTACGTGGGGTTGAGCAGTTCTTC.

This clone was detected a few times. V and J are TRBV2 and TRBJ2-6, with a possible D match to TRBD1 (6 bases). Germline loops: CDR1 SNHLY, CDR2 FYNNEI. V lost 4 bases and J 2 bases, leaving 12 bases between the germline ends. This CDR3 has 16 residues. For the CDR3, the DNA is TGTGCCAGCAGTGCAGGGGAGTATACTGGGGCCAACGTCCTGACTTTC. The encoded protein is CASSAGEYTGANVLTF.

This clone has ten or more counts. The chain employs TRBV7-9 and TRBJ2-5; D is unresolved. The V end lost 0 bases, the J end lost 0 bases, and 8 bases lay between the germline ends. Germline CDR1 reads SEHNR; CDR2 reads FQNEAQ (reference sequence). This CDR3 has 15 amino acids. The CDR3 DNA reads as TGTGCCAGCAGCTTAGCGCTCGCGGACCAAGAGACCCAGTACTTC. This encodes CASSLALADQETQYF.

This clone has a handful of counts. The J gene is TRBJ2-7, the V gene TRBV25-1, with TRBD2 identical over 12 bases. This CDR3 has 13 residues. CDR1 and CDR2 (germline): MGHDK, SYGVNS. The V and J ends lost 6 bases and 4 bases, in that order; junction bases with no gene match: 1. The CDR3: CASRTSGSYEQYF. The CDR3 DNA reads TGTGCCAGCAGGACTAGCGGGAGTTACGAGCAGTACTTC.

This clone has more than one count but fewer than ten. The chain recombines TRBV29-1 with TRBJ2-5, with 8 bases lining up with TRBD2. Germline CDR1 reads SQVTM; CDR2 reads ANQGSEA. CDR3 size: 16 residues. V dropped 3 bases and J dropped 2; count of bases not matched to a gene: 11. The CDR3 here is CSVEGGSSGLQETQYF. CDR3 in DNA: TGCAGCGTTGAGGGCGGGTCTAGCGGGCTACAAGAGACCCAGTACTTC.

This rearrangement joins TRBV18 to TRBJ1-1, with D maybe TRBD1 (5 bases). Germline V gene lookup returns CDR1 KGHSH and CDR2 LQKENI. The CDR3 runs to 15 residues. V lost 1 base and J 4 bases, leaving 13 bases between the germline ends. CDR3 loop: CASSPLNRGATEAFF. The CDR3 DNA sequence: TGTGCCAGCTCACCACTGAACCGAGGGGCCACTGAAGCTTTCTTT.

This clone was recorded a few times. The V and J genes are TRBV27 and TRBJ2-3, with 7 nucleotides matching TRBD1. Germline V lookup: CDR1 MNHEY, CDR2 SMNVEV (reference sequence). Trimming cost V 5 bases and J 2 bases; bases outside gene matches: 7. The CDR3 has 15 amino acids. The CDR3, as DNA: TGTGCCAGCAGTCGAGACAGGGTAAACACAGATACGCAGTATTTT. Amino acids: CASSRDRVNTDTQYF.

V is TRBV4-2 and J is TRBJ1-5, with D unresolved. The V end was cut by 0 bases, the J end by 6 bases, with 9 bases between. CDR3 length: 14 residues. Germline CDR1 LGHNA, CDR2 YNFKEQ. CDR3 DNA: TGTGCCAGCAGCCAAGATCCCTCGTTTCAGCCCCAGCATTTT. Its translation: CASSQDPSFQPQHF.

This clone was observed a few times. This sample includes further DNA sequences coding for the same CDR3. The chain's CDR3 is CASSPQRNTEAFF. The CDR3 DNA follows: TGTGCCAGCTCACCGCAGAGGAACACTGAAGCTTTCTTT. The V call is TRBV18, the J call TRBJ1-1; D ambiguous. The CDR3 contains 13 residues. V lost 3 bases and J 1 base, leaving 6 bases between the germline ends. CDR1 and CDR2 from the germline V gene are KGHSH and LQKENI.

The rearrangement links TRBV7-3 to TRBJ1-1, with D unresolved. The CDR3 is 11 residues long. Trimming took off 4 bases at V and 6 bases at J, with 6 bases between the two ends. Germline V gene sequence: CDR1 SGHTA, CDR2 FQGTGA. CDR3 residues: CASSSGAEAFF. CDR3 DNA sequence: TGTGCCAGCAGCTCAGGTGCTGAAGCTTTCTTT.

With respect to this clone: A much larger clone lies one base from this, so it may be a read error. The chain links TRBV7-9 to TRBJ2-2; D is ambiguous. Trimming removed 1 base from V and 3 bases from J, with 0 bases in between. The CDR3 covers 12 residues. Germline V CDR1 and CDR2: SEHNR, FQNEAQ (reference sequence). In DNA form, the CDR3 reads TGTGCCAGCAGCTTAGACACCGGGGAGCTGTTTTTT. This translates into CASSLDTGELFF.

A few counts support this clone. This chain joins TRBV14 and TRBJ1-1; D gene ambiguous. Per germline, CDR1 SGHDN and CDR2 FVKESK. Trimming took off 1 base at V and 7 bases at J, with 10 bases between the two ends. The CDR3 runs 13 residues. DNA for the CDR3: TGTGCCAGCAGCCAAGGGGCATACTTTGAAGCTTTCTTT. Translated, it gives CASSQGAYFEAFF.

A few counts support this clone. This sequence joins TRBV7-3 and TRBJ1-1; weak D call: TRBD1 (5 bases). Germline lookup yields CDR1 SGHTA and CDR2 FQGTGA. V gave up 2 bases and J gave up 5 bases, with 9 bases separating them. The CDR3 has 13 residues. The CDR3 reads CASSLLGGTEAFF. DNA of the CDR3: TGTGCCAGCAGCTTACTCGGGGGGACTGAAGCTTTCTTT.

The gene calls are TRBV27 and TRBJ2-7; a weak D match, TRBD1 (5 bases). Germline CDR1 is MNHEY and CDR2 is SMNVEV (reference sequence). Between the trimmed V and J ends, which lost 3 bases and 2 bases, there was a span of 11 bases. The CDR3 is made up of 14 amino acids. The DNA for the CDR3 is TGTGCCAGCAGTTTGGGGCACCCGACCTACGAGCAGTACTTC. Translation gives CASSLGHPTYEQYF.

This clone has a count of ten or more. The chain is built from TRBV4-3 and TRBJ2-1, with 7 nucleotides matching TRBD2. With V trimmed by 4 bases and J by 6 bases, 6 bases remained unmatched. Germline values: CDR1 LGHNA, CDR2 YSLEER. This CDR3 comprises 14 residues. The CDR3 region has the DNA TGCGCCAGCAGCCGGAACCTAGCGGCCAATGAGCAGTTCTTC. This codes for CASSRNLAANEQFF.

This clone has a handful of counts. At one of its ends the junction is not consistent with the germline gene, which may arise from a read error. V is TRBV10-3 and J is TRBJ1-4; D uncertain. Germline CDR1 and CDR2: ENHRY and SYGVKD. This CDR3 spans 12 amino acids. The CDR3 DNA follows: TGTGCCAGCAGTGTGGAATCCGAAAAACTGTTTTTT. As protein: CASSVESEKLFF.

Remarks on this clone: This sequence is one base from a far larger clone and is likely a read error. V gene TRBV29-1 combines with J gene TRBJ2-6; D is unclear. Germline loops: CDR1 SQVTM, CDR2 ANQGSEA. The CDR3 loop spans 14 amino acids. V lost 7 bases to trimming and J lost 4 bases, with 14 bases between them. The CDR3 DNA sequence: TGCAGCGGCCTCCCCAAACCCGGGGCCAACGTCCTGACTTTC. Its protein is CSGLPKPGANVLTF.

The rearrangement links TRBV30 to TRBJ2-1; 9 nucleotides align to TRBD1. The CDR3 has 15 residues. V lost 5 bases, J lost 5 bases, and 10 bases stayed unmatched. CDR1 and CDR2 from the germline V gene are GTSNPN and SVGIG (reference sequence). CDR3 DNA sequence: TGTGCCTGGCACAGGGGGCGAGGCGGGAACAATGAGCAGTTCTTC. Protein sequence: CAWHRGRGGNNEQFF.

This clone has only a few counts. The chain combines TRBV7-2 with TRBJ2-7, with D possibly being TRBD1 or TRBD2 (7 bases each). CDR1 is SGHTA, CDR2 FQGNSA, per germline. This CDR3 region has 13 residues. The ends were cut back, 5 bases at V and 3 bases at J, with 11 bases in the middle. The CDR3 nucleotides are TGTGCCAGCAGCCTCAGGGGGGGCTACGAGCAGTACTTC. Translated: CASSLRGGYEQYF.

Here the CDR3 DNA reads TGTGCCAGCAGCGAGGTGGGCAATGAGCAGTTCTTC. Protein product: CASSEVGNEQFF. The rearrangement uses TRBV5-4 and TRBJ2-1; D remains unclear. The V end was cut by 4 bases, the J end by 6 bases, with 8 bases between. Germline loops: CDR1 SGHNT, CDR2 YYREEE (reference sequence). CDR3 length equals 12 residues.

This clone was observed at least ten times. V is TRBV28 and J is TRBJ2-7, with D possibly being TRBD1 or TRBD2 (5 bases each). Germline CDR1 reads MDHEN; CDR2 reads SYDVKM. CDR3 length: 15 amino acids. V shed 7 bases and J shed 5 bases, with 21 bases lying between them. This chain's CDR3 is CASIQTGQGGHEQYF. The CDR3 region has the DNA TGTGCCAGCATCCAGACGGGGCAGGGTGGACACGAGCAGTACTTC.

This clone was observed a handful of times. V usage is TRBV5-1 and J usage is TRBJ2-7, with a tentative D call TRBD2 (5 bases). From germline, CDR1 is SGHRS and CDR2 YFSETQ. V was clipped by 5 bases and J by 0 bases, with 18 bases between them. The length of the CDR3 is 16 residues. This CDR3 is CASSPGGAFVSYEQYF. In DNA form, the CDR3 reads TGCGCCAGCAGTCCAGGAGGTGCTTTTGTCTCCTACGAGCAGTACTTC.